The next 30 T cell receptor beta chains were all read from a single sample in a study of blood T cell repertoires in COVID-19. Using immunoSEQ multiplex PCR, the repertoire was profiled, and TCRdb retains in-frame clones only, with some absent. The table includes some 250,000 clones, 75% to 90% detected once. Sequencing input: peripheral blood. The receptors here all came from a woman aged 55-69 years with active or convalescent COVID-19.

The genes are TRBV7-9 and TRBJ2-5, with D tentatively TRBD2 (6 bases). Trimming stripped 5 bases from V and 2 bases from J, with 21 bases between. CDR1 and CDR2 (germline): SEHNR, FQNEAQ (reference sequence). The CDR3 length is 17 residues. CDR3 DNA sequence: TGTGCCAGCAGCCCCCGACTAGGACGGGGGAAACAAGAGACCCAGTACTTC. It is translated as CASSPRLGRGKQETQYF.

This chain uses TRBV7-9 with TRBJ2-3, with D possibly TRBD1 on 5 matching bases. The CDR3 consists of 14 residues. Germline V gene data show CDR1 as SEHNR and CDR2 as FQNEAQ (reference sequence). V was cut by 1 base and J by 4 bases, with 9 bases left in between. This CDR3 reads CASSLGGGADTQYF. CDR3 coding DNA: TGTGCCAGCAGCTTAGGGGGCGGCGCAGATACGCAGTATTTT.

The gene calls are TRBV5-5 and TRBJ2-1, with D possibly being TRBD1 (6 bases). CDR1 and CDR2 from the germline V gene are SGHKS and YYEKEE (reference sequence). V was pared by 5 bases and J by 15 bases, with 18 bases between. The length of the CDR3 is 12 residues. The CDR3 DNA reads TGTGCCAGCAGAACAACAGGCGGCAGGGGGTTCTTC. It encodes CASRTTGGRGFF.

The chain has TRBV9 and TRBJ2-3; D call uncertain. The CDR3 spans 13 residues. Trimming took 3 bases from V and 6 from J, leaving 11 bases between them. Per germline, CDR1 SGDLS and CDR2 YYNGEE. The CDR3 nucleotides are TGTGCCAGCAGCGGCCCGCGGTTGGATACGCAGTATTTT. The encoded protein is CASSGPRLDTQYF. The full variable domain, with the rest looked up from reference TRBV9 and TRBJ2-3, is DSGVTQTPKHLITATGQRVTLRCSPRSGDLSVYWYQQSLDQGLQFLIQYYNGEERAKGNILERFSAQQFPDLHSELNLSSLELGDSALYFCASSGPRLDTQYFGPGTRLTVL.

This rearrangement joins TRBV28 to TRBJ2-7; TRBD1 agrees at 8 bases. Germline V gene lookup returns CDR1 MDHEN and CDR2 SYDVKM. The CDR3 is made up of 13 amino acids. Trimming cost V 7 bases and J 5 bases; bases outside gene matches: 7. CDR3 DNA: TGTGCCAGCACTCGGGACAGGTTTAACGAGCAGTACTTC. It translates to CASTRDRFNEQYF.

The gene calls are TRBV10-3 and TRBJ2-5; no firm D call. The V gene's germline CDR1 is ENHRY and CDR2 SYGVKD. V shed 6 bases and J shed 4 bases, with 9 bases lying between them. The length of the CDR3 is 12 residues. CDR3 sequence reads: CAISASGETQYF. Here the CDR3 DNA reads TGTGCCATCAGCGCTAGTGGAGAGACCCAGTACTTC.

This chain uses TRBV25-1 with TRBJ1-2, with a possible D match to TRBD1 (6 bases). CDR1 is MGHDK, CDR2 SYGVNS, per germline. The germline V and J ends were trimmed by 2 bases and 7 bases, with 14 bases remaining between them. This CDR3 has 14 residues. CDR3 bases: TGTGCCAGCAGTGAACGTGTGACAGGCATTGGCTACACCTTC. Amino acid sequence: CASSERVTGIGYTF.

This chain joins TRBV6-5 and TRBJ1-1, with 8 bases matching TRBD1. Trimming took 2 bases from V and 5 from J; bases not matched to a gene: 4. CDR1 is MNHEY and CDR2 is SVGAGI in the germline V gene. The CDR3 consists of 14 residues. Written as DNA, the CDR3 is TGTGCCAGCAGTTACGGGACAGGTAGGACTGAAGCTTTCTTT. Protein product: CASSYGTGRTEAFF.

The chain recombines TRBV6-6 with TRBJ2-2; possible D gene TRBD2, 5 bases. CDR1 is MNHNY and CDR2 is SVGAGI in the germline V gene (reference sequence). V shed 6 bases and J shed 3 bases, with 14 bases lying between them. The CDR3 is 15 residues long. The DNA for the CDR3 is TGTGCCAGCAGCCCGAGAAGAGGGTACACCGGGGAGCTGTTTTTT. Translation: CASSPRRGYTGELFF.

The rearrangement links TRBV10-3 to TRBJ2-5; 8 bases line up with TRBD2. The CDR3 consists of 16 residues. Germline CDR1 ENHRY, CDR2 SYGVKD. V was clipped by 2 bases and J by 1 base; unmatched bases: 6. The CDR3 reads CAISEHPRGGQETQYF. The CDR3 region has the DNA TGTGCCATCAGTGAGCACCCCCGGGGGGGCCAAGAGACCCAGTACTTC.

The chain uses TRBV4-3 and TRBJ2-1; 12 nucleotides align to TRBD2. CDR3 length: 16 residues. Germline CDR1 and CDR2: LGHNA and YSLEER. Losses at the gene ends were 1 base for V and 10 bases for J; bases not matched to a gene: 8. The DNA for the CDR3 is TGCGCCAGCAGCCAAGCGTCTAGCGGGGGGGCCGACGAGCAGTTCTTC. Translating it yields CASSQASSGGADEQFF.

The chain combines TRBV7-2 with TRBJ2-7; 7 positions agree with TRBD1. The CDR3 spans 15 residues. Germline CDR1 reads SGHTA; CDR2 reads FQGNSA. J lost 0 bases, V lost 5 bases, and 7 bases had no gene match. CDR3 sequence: CASSPRQGSSYEQYF. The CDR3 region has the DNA TGTGCCAGCAGCCCTCGACAGGGCAGCTCCTACGAGCAGTACTTC.

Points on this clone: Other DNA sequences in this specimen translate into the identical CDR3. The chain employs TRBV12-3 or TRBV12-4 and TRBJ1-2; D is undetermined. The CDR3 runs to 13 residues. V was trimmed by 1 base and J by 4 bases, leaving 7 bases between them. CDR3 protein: CASSLGSGYGYTF. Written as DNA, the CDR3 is TGTGCCAGCAGTTTAGGCAGTGGCTATGGCTACACCTTC.

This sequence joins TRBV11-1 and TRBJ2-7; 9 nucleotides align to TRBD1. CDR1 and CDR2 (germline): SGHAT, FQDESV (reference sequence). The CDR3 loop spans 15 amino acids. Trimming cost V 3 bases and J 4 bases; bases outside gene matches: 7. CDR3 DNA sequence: TGTGCCAGCAGCTTCTCCGGGACAGGGTCGTACGAGCAGTACTTC. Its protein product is CASSFSGTGSYEQYF. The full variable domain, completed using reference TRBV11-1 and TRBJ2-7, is EAEVAQSPRYKITEKSQAVAFWCDPISGHATLYWYRQILGQGPELLVQFQDESVVDDSQLPKDRFSAERLKGVDSTLKIQPAELGDSAMYLCASSFSGTGSYEQYFGPGTRLTVT.

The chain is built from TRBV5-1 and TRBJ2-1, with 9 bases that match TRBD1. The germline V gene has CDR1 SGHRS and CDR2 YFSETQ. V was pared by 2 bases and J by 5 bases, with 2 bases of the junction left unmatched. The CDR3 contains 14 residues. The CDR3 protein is CASSFGTGNNEQFF. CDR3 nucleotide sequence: TGCGCCAGCAGCTTCGGGACAGGGAACAATGAGCAGTTCTTC.

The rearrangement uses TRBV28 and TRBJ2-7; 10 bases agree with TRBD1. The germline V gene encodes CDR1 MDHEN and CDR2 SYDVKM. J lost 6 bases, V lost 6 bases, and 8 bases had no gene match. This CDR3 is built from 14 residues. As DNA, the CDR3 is TGTGCCAGCAGCACGGGACAGGGGATACGCGAGCAGTACTTC. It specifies CASSTGQGIREQYF.

As DNA, the CDR3 is TGTGCCAGCAGCCCCTCCGGGTCCCTGTACAATGAGCAGTTCTTC. Residues: CASSPSGSLYNEQFF. This chain connects TRBV7-9 to TRBJ2-1; no clear D. Germline CDR1 and CDR2: SEHNR and FQNEAQ (reference sequence). The CDR3 is made up of 15 amino acids. Trimming took 5 bases from V and 4 from J, leaving 15 bases between them. Full variable domain (outside the CDR3, taken from reference TRBV7-9 and TRBJ2-1): DTGVSQNPRHKITKRGQNVTFRCDPISEHNRLYWYRQTLGQGPEFLTYFQNEAQLEKSRLLSDRFSAERPKGSFSTLEIQRTEQGDSAMYLCASSPSGSLYNEQFFGPGTRLTVL.

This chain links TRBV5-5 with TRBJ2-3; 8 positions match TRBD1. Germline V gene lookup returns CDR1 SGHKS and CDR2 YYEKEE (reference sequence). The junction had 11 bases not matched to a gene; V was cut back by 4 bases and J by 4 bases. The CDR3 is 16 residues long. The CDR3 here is CASSPSGGRDADTQYF. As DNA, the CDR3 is TGTGCCAGCAGCCCCTCAGGGGGCAGGGACGCAGATACGCAGTATTTT.

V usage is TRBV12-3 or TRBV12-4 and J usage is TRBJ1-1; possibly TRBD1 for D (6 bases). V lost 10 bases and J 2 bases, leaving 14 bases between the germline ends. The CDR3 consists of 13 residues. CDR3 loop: CATLQGSNTEAFF. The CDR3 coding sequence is TGTGCCACCCTGCAGGGGTCTAACACTGAAGCTTTCTTT.

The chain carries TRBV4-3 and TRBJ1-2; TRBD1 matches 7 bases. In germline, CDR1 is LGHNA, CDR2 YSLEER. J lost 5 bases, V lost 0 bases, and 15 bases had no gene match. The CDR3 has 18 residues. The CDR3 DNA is TGCGCCAGCAGCCAAGACCACCTCACACGGGACAGCTCGTATGGCTACACCTTC. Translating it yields CASSQDHLTRDSSYGYTF.

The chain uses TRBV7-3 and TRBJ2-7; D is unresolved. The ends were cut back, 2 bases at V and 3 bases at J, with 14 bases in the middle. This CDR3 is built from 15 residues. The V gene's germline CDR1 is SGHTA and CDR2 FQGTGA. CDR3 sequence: CASSLVAGMGYEQYF. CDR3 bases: TGTGCCAGCAGCTTAGTGGCAGGAATGGGCTACGAGCAGTACTTC.

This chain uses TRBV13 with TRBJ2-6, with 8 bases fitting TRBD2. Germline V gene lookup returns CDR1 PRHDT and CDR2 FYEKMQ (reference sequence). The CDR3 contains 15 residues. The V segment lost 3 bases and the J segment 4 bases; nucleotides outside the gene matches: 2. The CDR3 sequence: CASSFSGAGANVLTF. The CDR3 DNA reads TGTGCCAGCAGCTTTAGCGGGGCGGGGGCCAACGTCCTGACTTTC.

CDR3 in DNA: TGTGCCAGTAGGGGAGTCGATAATTCACCCCTCCACTTT. The encoded protein is CASRGVDNSPLHF. The V call is TRBV19, the J call TRBJ1-6; D gene uncertain. The CDR3 is 13 residues long. Trimming removed 6 bases at V and 5 bases at J, with 8 bases between. The V gene's germline CDR1 is LNHDA and CDR2 SQIVND (reference sequence). Based on the CDR3 plus reference TRBV19 and TRBJ1-6, the full variable domain is DGGITQSPKYLFRKEGQNVTLSCEQNLNHDAMYWYRQDPGQGLRLIYYSQIVNDFQKGDIAEGYSVSREKKESFPLTVTSAQKNPTAFYLCASRGVDNSPLHFGNGTRLTVT.

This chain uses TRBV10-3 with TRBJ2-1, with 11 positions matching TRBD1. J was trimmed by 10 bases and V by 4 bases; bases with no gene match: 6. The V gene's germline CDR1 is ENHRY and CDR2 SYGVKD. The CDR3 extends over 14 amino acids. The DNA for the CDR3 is TGTGCCATCAGTGGGACAGGGGGCTATGAAGAGCAGTTCTTC. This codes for CAISGTGGYEEQFF.

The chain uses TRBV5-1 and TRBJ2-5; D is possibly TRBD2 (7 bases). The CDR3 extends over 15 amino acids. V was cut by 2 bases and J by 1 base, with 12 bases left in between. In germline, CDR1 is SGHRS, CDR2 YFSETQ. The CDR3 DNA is TGCGCCAGCAGCTTTAGGGGGGGAACCCAAGAGACCCAGTACTTC. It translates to CASSFRGGTQETQYF.

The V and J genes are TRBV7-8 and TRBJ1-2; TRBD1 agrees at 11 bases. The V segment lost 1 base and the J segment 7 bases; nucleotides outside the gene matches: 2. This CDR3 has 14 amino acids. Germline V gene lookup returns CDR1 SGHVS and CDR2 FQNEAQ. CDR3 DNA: TGTGCCAGCAGCTTAGGAGGGACAGGGGGTGGCTACACCTTC. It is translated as CASSLGGTGGGYTF.

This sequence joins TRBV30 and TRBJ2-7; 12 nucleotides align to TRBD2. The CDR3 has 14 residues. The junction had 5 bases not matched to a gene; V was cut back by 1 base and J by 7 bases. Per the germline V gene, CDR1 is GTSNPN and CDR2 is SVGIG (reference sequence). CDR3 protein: CAWSAPGLAGEQYF. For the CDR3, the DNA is TGTGCCTGGAGTGCTCCGGGACTAGCGGGTGAGCAGTACTTC.

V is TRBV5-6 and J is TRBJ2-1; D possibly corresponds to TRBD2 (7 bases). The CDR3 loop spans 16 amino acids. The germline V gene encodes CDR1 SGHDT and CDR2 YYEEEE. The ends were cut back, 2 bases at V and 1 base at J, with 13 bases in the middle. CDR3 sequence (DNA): TGTGCCAGCAGCTTTTTGGCGGGGGCATCCTACAATGAGCAGTTCTTC. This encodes CASSFLAGASYNEQFF.

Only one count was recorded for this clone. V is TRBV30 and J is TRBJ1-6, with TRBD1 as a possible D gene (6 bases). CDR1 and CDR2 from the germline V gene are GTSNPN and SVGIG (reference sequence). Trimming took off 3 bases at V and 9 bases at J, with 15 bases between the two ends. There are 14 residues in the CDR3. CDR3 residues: CAWSRREGGSPLHF. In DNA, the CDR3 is TGTGCCTGGAGCCGCAGGGAAGGGGGTTCACCCCTCCACTTT.

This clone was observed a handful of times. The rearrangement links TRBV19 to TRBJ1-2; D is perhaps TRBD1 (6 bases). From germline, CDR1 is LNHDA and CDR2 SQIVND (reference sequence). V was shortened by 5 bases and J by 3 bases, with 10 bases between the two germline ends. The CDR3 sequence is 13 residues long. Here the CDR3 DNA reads TGTGCCAGTAGTTCAAGGGGGTACTATGGCTACACCTTC. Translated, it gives CASSSRGYYGYTF.